The entry below gives a single T cell receptor (beta chain) sequence along with its context. Its specificity is not known. Assay: immunoSEQ multiplex PCR; the TCRdb copy retains only in-frame clones and omits some. The data contain around 120,000 clones, roughly nine tenths of them singletons. Germline V CDR1 and CDR2: LGHNT, FRNRAP. This CDR3 is built from 13 residues. Trimming removed 1 base from V and 1 base from J, with 4 bases in between. This sample was taken from a study of T cell responses to AZD1222 COVID-19 vaccine. Study conclusions and caveats: Compared with day 0, the breadth and depth of the Spike-specific TCR repertoire rose significantly after two doses of AZD1222. Targeting of unmutated variant regions was reportedly seen in nearly half of spike-specific TCRs. After the peak T cell response, and only then, were repertoires sampled. Seropositive status at baseline applied to only a handful of AZD1222 recipients.

The sequence was obtained from an adult in good health. The rearrangement joins TRBV12-5 to TRBJ1-1, with no clear D. The sequenced sample was peripheral blood, obtained on day 0 of AZD1222 vaccination. CDR3 protein: CASGLEGNTEAFF. CDR3 DNA: TGTGCTAGTGGTTTGGAGGGGAACACTGAAGCTTTCTTT.